This T cell receptor beta chain was observed in a study of shared clonotypes between healthy human individuals. Study-wide results and limits: Clonotype sharing levels among donors were expected to vary with sequencing depth. Specimens sampled were limited to blood, with tissue repertoires likely differing. Shared clonotypes: approximately 5.3% naive CD4, under 4% naive CD8, roughly 2.2% memory CD4, 0.35% to 0.5% memory CD8.

As defined, naive CD8 cells were CD45RO-negative and positively selected for CCR7, with terminally differentiated effector memory CD45RA+ cells excluded. Each donor was a Caucasian adult residing in Nashville, Tennessee. TCRdb's table, derived via immunoSEQ multiplex PCR, lists solely in-frame clones and lacks some. The sample has about 2,100,000 clones, roughly 91% seen once; the top ten hold under 2%. Details on this clone: Antigen specificity is unknown.

The receptor comes from a man younger than 35 in good health. Some clones in this sample may be carry-over from other donors' samples. Input material: naive CD8+ T cells from PBMCs.

In DNA form, the CDR3 reads TGCGCCAGCAGCTTGATTAAGTTTCGAACGGGAGAGTCCGGGGAGCTGTTTTTT. It is translated as CASSLIKFRTGESGELFF. The V call is TRBV5-1, the J call TRBJ2-2; possibly TRBD2 for D (6 bases). Trimming cost V 1 base and J 6 bases, with 22 bases left between them. The length of the CDR3 is 18 residues. The germline CDR1 and CDR2 sequences are SGHRS and YFSETQ. The full variable domain, its missing parts supplied by reference TRBV5-1 and TRBJ2-2, is KAGVTQTPRYLIKTRGQQVTLSCSPISGHRSVSWYQQTPGQGLQFLFEYFSETQRNKGNFPGRFSGRQFSNSRSEMNVSTLELGDSALYLCASSLIKFRTGESGELFFGEGSRLTVL.